The rows below give T cell receptor beta chains drawn from one sample of a study of T cell responses to AZD1222 COVID-19 vaccine. The assay was immunoSEQ multiplex PCR, and TCRdb's table has in-frame clones only and misses some. The table shows 120,000 or so clones, with 80% to 90% occurring only once. Sequenced material: peripheral blood, taken on day 0 of MenACWY control vaccination. Receptor source: an adult in good health. CDR3s leave out the opening cysteine and the closing phenylalanine or tryptophan.

>TRBJ2-3|TRBV11-3
ASSFKLSTDTQY
>TRBJ2-3|TRBV4-2
ASSQGADRGADTQY
>TRBJ2-3|TRBV7-8
ASSFSPGTGNTDTQY
>TRBJ2-1|TRBV25-1
ASSRQAGTNEQF
>TRBJ1-3|TRBV2
ASSARTPRTEQGMYSGNTIY
>TRBJ2-5|TRBV5-4
ASSLEQRETQY
>TRBJ2-3|TRBV29-1
SVRTSTKVTDTQY
>TRBJ1-2|TRBV7-3
ASSKTGGNGYT
>TRBJ1-1|TRBV29-1
SVATTEAF
>TRBJ2-1|TRBV20-1
SASASGRGGNEQF
>TRBJ2-1|TRBV6-1
ASSEASGRDYNEQF
>TRBJ2-5|TRBV7-8
ASSIGTNQETQY
>TRBJ1-2|TRBV9
ASSRQGQGALGGYT
>TRBJ2-5|TRBV7-2
ASSYQGSWETQY
>TRBJ2-1|TRBV6-5
ASSYGGSSLKSEQF
>TRBJ1-1|TRBV11-3
ASRDRRTTEAF
>TRBJ1-1|TRBV10-3
AISESSGANTEAF
>TRBJ2-1|TRBV15
ATSGRAHGYEQF
>TRBJ1-2|TRBV6-5
ASSTGLSGYT
>TRBJ2-1|TRBV29-1
SVLEQTVFSYNEQF
>TRBJ2-5|TRBV7-6
ASSLHVLQETQY
>TRBJ2-5|TRBV11-2
ASSLGTGLDGETQY
>TRBJ1-3|TRBV5-1
ASSWGESGNTIY
>TRBJ2-7|TRBV30
AWSVQGTRHEQY
>TRBJ2-3|TRBV20-1
SASTWLAGGIDTQY
>TRBJ1-2|TRBV6-5
ASRGTGAYGGYT
>TRBJ1-3|TRBV19
ASSRVGSGNTIY
>TRBJ1-3|TRBV6-5
RVGTVGSGNTIY
>TRBJ2-1|TRBV7-2
ASSSQHNEQF
>TRBJ1-2|TRBV28
ASRWTGYYGYT
>TRBJ2-1|TRBV3-1/TRBV3-2
ASSHLLRREFPHPLNEQF
>TRBJ2-5|TRBV5-1
ASSPGPSQETQY
>TRBJ2-2|TRBV7-2
ASSPLAVGSGELF
>TRBJ1-1|TRBV5-6
ASSFTGGRTEAF
>TRBJ2-1|TRBV19
ASSIAPEASGISF
>TRBJ2-7|TRBV24-1
ATSDWKQGLDEQY
>TRBJ1-3|TRBV19
ASKLGSASGNTIY
>TRBJ2-1|TRBV7-3
ASSLDSYNEQF
>TRBJ2-5|TRBV7-8
ASKRDRDQETQY
>TRBJ1-6|TRBV3-1/TRBV3-2
ASSQDRTGGSPLH
>TRBJ1-5|TRBV9
ASSVSGDRQPQH
>TRBJ2-1|TRBV6-5
ASSYSTSGGNNEQF
>TRBJ2-5|TRBV20-1
SAREETQY
>TRBJ2-1|TRBV4-3
ASSQETSGSMF
>TRBJ2-7|TRBV6-5
ASSQTGFYEQY
>TRBJ2-5|TRBV5-1
ATEEGTSGRKETQY